The clone carrying this TCR beta chain was seen more than once but under ten times. This sample is drawn from a study of T cells in Graves' hyperthyroidism and ophthalmopathy. CDR3 length: 15 amino acids. Germline CDR1 is SGHKS and CDR2 is YYEKEE (reference sequence). Deletions cut 2 bases from V and 0 bases from J, with 12 bases between. Using RNA transcripts as the source, TCR beta CDR3 regions were amplified. An initial round of RT-PCR targeting the TCR CDR3 relied on the HTBI primer set. Via MiXCR, TCRdb re-called the multiplex PCR reads, giving one row per CDR3 protein. Of 450,000 to 550,000 distinct CDR3 sequences in the sample, roughly a quarter were seen once.

This chain uses TRBV5-5 with TRBJ2-7; D is possibly TRBD1 (6 bases). The receptor was isolated from a woman aged 25-40 years with Graves' ophthalmopathy. Sequences were obtained from blood. The CDR3, as DNA: TGTGCCAGCAGCTTCAGGGGACAAAGCTCCTACGAGCAGTACTTC. This translates into CASSFRGQSSYEQYF.